A single TCR beta chain is shown here with its context. The CDR3 runs 17 residues. The V gene's germline CDR1 is KGHSH and CDR2 LQKENI. J was trimmed by 0 bases and V by 6 bases; bases with no gene match: 11. This sample stems from a study of blood T cell repertoires in COVID-19. Turning to the study itself: Acute-phase and convalescent COVID-19 samples originated in the United States, Italy and Spain. T cells, B-cell-depleted T cells, or PBMCs supplied cDNA or gDNA.

Original processing notes: Estimates of nucleated cell counts were drawn from the amplification of reference gene primers. Sequenced by immunoSEQ multiplex PCR; TCRdb stores in-frame clones only, minus some. That table supplies the V and J calls and clone size; D and trimming were determined from the DNA. Of about 220,000 clones listed, just over 85% are singletons. The chain links TRBV18 to TRBJ1-1; 9 nucleotides match TRBD1. This TCR was recovered from a man aged 25-45 years who had recovered from COVID-19. The sequenced material came from peripheral blood. The CDR3 nucleotides are TGTGCCAGCTCGTCGGGACAGGGAGGCCTCATGAACACTGAAGCTTTCTTT. Its translation: CASSSGQGGLMNTEAFF.